This TCR beta chain is drawn from a study of PD-L1 blockade in urothelial cancer. Study in general: About 90% of the roughly 30 patients were men who had bladder-origin urothelial cancer. Of prior chemotherapy regimens, patients had received between 0 and 3. Blood was analyzed 3 weeks (second dose) and 6 weeks after treatment start.

The germline CDR1 and CDR2 sequences are SGHNT and YENEEA. The CDR3 has 12 amino acids. Trimming removed 2 bases from V and 9 bases from J, with 8 bases in between. Produced via immunoSEQ multiplex PCR; TCRdb's table is partial and in-frame only. The sample has fewer than 25,000 clones, around 85% seen once. This rearrangement joins TRBV11-3 to TRBJ2-1; D gene ambiguous. This sequence originates from a man over 45 with urothelial cancer. The sample was PBMCs, taken around atezolizumab (anti-PD-L1) treatment. CDR3 in amino acids: CASSLPRGEQFF. CDR3 DNA: TGTGCCAGCAGCTTACCTAGAGGTGAGCAGTTCTTC.